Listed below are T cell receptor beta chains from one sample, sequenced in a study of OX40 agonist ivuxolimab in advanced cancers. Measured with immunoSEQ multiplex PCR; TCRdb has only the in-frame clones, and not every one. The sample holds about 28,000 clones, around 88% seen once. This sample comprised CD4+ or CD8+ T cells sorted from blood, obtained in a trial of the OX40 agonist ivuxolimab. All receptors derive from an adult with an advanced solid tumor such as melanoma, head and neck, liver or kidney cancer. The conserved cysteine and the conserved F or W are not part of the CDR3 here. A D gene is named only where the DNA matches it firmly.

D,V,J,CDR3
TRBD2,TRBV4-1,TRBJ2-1,ASSGGRVNEQF
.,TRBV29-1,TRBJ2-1,SVPTEPGDFNEQF
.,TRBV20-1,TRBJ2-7,SARLGYEQY
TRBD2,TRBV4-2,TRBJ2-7,ASSQEGGVEQY
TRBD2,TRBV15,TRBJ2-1,ATSFLGTSGFPYNEQF
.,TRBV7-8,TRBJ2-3,ASSLGDSTDTQY
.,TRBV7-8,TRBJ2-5,ASSLASLAGETQY
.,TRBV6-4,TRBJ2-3,ASSDSAEGGTDTQY
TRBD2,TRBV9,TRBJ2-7,ASSAGTSRYEQY
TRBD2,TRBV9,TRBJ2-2,ASSSRKVGEQREIPGELF
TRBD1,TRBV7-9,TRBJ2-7,ASSRGTGGSYEQY
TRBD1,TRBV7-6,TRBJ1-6,ASSSTGVYSPLH
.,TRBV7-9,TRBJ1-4,ASRLGEKLF
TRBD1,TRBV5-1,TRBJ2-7,ASSTGQMISYEQY
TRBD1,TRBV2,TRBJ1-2,ASSEVSGTGPSYGYT
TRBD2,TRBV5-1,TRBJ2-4,ASSSRLADIQY
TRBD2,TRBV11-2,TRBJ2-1,ASSLYSGRVYEQF
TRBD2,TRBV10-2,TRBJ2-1,ASSEVGTSSNEQF
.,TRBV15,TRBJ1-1,ATSRDLGENTEAF
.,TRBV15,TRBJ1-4,ATSRGPLGAREKLF
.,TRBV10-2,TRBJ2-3,ASSEWADTQY
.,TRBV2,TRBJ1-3,ASSEALRGNTIY
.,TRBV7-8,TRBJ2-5,ASSYQTGWEETQY
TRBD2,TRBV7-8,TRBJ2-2,ASSSPSGWNTGELF
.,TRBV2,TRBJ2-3,ASNPGLLDTQY
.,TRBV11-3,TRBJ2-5,ASSSYGYGAEIQY
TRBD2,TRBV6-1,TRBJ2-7,ASSEYIRLAGSYEQY
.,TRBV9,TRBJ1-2,ASSVDKTGHSNYGYT
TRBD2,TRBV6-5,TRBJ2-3,ASTPGLASDTQY
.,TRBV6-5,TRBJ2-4,ASSYSLGVNIQY
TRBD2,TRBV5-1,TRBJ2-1,ASSGAGAYNEQF
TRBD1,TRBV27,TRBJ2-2,ASRTNRGRTGELF
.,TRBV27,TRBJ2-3,ASSSTAPTGGDTQY
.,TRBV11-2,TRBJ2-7,ASSHTDSEQY
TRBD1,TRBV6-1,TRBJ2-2,ASSEDPGQATGELF
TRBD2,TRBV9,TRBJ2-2,ASSAPAGGPSGELF
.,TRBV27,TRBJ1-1,ASSPEGERLNTEAF
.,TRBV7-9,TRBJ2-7,ASSNPAGTSYEQY
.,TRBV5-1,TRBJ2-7,ASSLLPHEQY
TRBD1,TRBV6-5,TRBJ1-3,ASSAGTGYYNTIY
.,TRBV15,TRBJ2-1,ATSRGTVSYNEQF
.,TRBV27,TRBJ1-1,ASSLGSMNTEAF
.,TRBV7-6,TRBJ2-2,ASSLQVNTGELF
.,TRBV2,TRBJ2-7,ASSGGRDGEQY
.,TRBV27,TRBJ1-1,ASNKLGNTEAF
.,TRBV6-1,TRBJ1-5,ASSDGRDTQPQH
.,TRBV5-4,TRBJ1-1,ASSPESYTEAF
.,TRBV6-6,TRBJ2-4,ASSYSPLDSTDIQY
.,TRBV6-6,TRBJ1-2,ASSYSGYGYT
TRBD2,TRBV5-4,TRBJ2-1,ASSLGLAGGLVDLQF
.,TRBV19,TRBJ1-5,ASSIRPLQPQH
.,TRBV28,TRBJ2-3,ASSPDEPAQY
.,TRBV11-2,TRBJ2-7,ASSPDYEQY
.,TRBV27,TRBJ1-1,ASTNFRLDTEAF
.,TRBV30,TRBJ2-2,AWQLAWGELF